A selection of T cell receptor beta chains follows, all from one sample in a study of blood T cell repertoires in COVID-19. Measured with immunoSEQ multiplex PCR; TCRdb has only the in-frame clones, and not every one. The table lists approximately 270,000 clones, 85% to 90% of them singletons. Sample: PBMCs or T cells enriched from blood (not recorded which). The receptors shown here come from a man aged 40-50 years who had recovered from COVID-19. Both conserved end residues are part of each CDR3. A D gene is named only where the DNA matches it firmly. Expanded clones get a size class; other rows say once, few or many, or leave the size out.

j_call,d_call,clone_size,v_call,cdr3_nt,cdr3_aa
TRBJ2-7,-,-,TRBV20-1,TGCAGTGCCATCCCCATGGAGGAGCAGTACTTC,CSAIPMEEQYF
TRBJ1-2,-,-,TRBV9,TGTGCCAGCAGCGTTGCGGGCGGGTATGGCTACACCTTC,CASSVAGGYGYTF
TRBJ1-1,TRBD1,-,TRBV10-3,TGTGCCATCAGGGGGACAGCTGAAGCTTTCTTT,CAIRGTAEAFF
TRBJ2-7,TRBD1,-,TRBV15,TGTGCCACCAGCAGACCCCGGGACAGGGGGCGTTATGAGCAGTACTTC,CATSRPRDRGRYEQYF
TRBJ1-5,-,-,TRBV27,TGTGCCAGCAGTTTATTTGGCCGCAATCAGCCCCAGCATTTT,CASSLFGRNQPQHF
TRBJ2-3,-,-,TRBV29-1,TGCAGCGCCGTTCCTATCTCAGATACGCAGTATTTT,CSAVPISDTQYF
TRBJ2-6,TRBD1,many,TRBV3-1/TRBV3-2,TGTGCCAGCAGCCAAAAAACAAGGGGACAGCCCGTTTCTGGGGCCAACGTCCTGACTTTC,CASSQKTRGQPVSGANVLTF
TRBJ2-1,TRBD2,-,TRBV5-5,TGTGCCAGCAGCTCTCTGGCTAGCGGGAGTTTAGGAGAGCAGTTCTTC,CASSSLASGSLGEQFF
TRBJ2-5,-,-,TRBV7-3,TGTGCCAGCAGCCCAACTAGTGATTGGGAGACCCAGTACTTC,CASSPTSDWETQYF
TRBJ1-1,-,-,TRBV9,TGTGCCAGCAGCCCTCGGTTAGCCGAAAATGAAGCTTTCTTT,CASSPRLAENEAFF
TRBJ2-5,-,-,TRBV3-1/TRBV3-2,TGTGCCAGCAGCCTTCCTACAGGGTCCCAAGAGACCCAGTACTTC,CASSLPTGSQETQYF
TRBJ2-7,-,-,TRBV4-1,TGCGCCAGCAGCCAAGATGAACAGTACGAGCAGTACTTC,CASSQDEQYEQYF
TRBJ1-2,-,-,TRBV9,TGTGCCAGCAGCGAGGGGATGGACCGCTCATATGGCTACACCTTC,CASSEGMDRSYGYTF
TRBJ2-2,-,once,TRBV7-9,TGTGCCAGCAGCTTAAGACAGTCGAACACCGGGGAGCTGTTTTTT,CASSLRQSNTGELFF
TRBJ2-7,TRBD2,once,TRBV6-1,TGTGCCAGCAGTGAACATCGGGGGGGGCCCCCCTACGAGCAGTACTTC,CASSEHRGGPPYEQYF
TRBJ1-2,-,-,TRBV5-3,TGTGCCAGAAGCTTGAGCGGGGGGCCTGGTGGCTACACCTTC,CARSLSGGPGGYTF
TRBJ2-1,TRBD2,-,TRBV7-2,TGTGCCAGCACCCGGACTAGCGGGGGGTGGGGTGAGCAGTTCTTC,CASTRTSGGWGEQFF
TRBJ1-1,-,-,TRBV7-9,TGTGCCAGCAGCCCACCGGGGTCCACTGAAGCTTTCTTT,CASSPPGSTEAFF
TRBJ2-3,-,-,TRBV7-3,TGTGCCCTAAAGGGGAGCACAGATACGCAGTATTTT,CALKGSTDTQYF
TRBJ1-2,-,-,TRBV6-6,TGTGCCAGCAGTTACGTCGGTCCGGATGGCTACACCTTC,CASSYVGPDGYTF
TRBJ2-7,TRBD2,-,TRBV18,TGTGCCAGCTCACCACCGGGACTAGCGGGATTCTACGAGCAGTACTTC,CASSPPGLAGFYEQYF
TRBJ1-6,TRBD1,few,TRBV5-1,TGCGCCAGCAGCTTGGTTGGACAGGGCAATTCACCCCTCCACTTT,CASSLVGQGNSPLHF
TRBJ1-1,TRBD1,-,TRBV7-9,TGTGCCAGCCGGCCGGGACAGTCGAACACTGAAGCTTTCTTT,CASRPGQSNTEAFF
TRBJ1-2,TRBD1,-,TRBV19,TGTGCCAGTAGTATAGATTGGGACAGGTCCTATGGCTACACCTTC,CASSIDWDRSYGYTF
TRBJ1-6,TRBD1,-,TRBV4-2,TGTGCCAGCAGCCTGGGAACCGGGACAGCATTGAGGCCCCTCCACTTT,CASSLGTGTALRPLHF
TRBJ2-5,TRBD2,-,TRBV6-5,TGTGCCATGGGAGGCGGGAGTGGTATCAGAGAGACCCAGTACTTC,CAMGGGSGIRETQYF
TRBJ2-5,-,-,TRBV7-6,TGTGCCAGCAGCTTAGATTTAATTGGCGGCGGGACCCAGTACTTC,CASSLDLIGGGTQYF
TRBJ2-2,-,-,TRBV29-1,TGCAGCGCGGCCCGGACAATGAACACCGGGGAGCTGTTTTTT,CSAARTMNTGELFF
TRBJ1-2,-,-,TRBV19,TGTGCCAGTAGATCGCCAGGCGCGATGGCCAGCTACACCTTC,CASRSPGAMASYTF
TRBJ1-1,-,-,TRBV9,TGTGCCAGCAGCACCCTGGGTACTAGCGACACTGAAGCTTTCTTT,CASSTLGTSDTEAFF
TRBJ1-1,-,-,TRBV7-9,TGTGCCAGCAGCGTTCGACAGAGGAACACTGAAGCTTTCTTT,CASSVRQRNTEAFF
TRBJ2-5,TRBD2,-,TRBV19,TGTGCCAGTAGTACGCTAGCGGGGGCCGGGGAGACCCAGTACTTC,CASSTLAGAGETQYF
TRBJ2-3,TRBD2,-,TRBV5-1,TGCGCCAGCAGCCCTAGCGGGGGCGCAGATACGCAGTATTTT,CASSPSGGADTQYF
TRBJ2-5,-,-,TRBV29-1,TGCAGCGTTGATCGCGGGGGCAGCCAAGAGACCCAGTACTTC,CSVDRGGSQETQYF
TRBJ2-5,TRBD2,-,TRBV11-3,TGTGCCAGCAGCTTAGGTACTAGCGGGAGGGAGACCCAGTACTTC,CASSLGTSGRETQYF
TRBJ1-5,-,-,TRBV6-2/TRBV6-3,TGTGCCAGCAGTAACGGAGGGTCCAATCAGCCCCAGCATTTT,CASSNGGSNQPQHF
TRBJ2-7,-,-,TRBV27,TGTGCCAACTCTACCACTAGTTACTACGAGCAGTACTTC,CANSTTSYYEQYF
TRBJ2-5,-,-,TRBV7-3,TGTGCCAGCAGCTTCGGGTCGCAAGAGACCCAGTACTTC,CASSFGSQETQYF
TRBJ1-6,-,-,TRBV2,TGTGCCAGCAGACGGGACTCCTATAATTCACCCCTCCACTTT,CASRRDSYNSPLHF
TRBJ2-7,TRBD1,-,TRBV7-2,TGTGCCAGCAGCTTCAGGGGGTCCGAGCAGTACTTC,CASSFRGSEQYF
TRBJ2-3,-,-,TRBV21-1,TGTGCCAGCAGCCCACCCCAGGGGCGTACAGATACGCAGTATTTT,CASSPPQGRTDTQYF
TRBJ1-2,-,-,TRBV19,TGTGCCAGTAGTATTCAGGGCGGGGATGGCTACACCTTC,CASSIQGGDGYTF
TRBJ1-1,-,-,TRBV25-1,TGTGCCAGCAGTGATTCCATCGCTTTCTTT,CASSDSIAFF
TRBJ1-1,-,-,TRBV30,TGTGCCTGGAGTGTACCGGGGATACCGACTGAAGCTTTCTTT,CAWSVPGIPTEAFF
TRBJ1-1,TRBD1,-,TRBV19,TGTGCCAGTAGTACCCGGGACAGGGGGAGGAACACTGAAGCTTTCTTT,CASSTRDRGRNTEAFF
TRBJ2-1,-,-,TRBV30,TGTGCCTGGAGTGTACAGGGAGGGAATGAGCAGTTCTTC,CAWSVQGGNEQFF